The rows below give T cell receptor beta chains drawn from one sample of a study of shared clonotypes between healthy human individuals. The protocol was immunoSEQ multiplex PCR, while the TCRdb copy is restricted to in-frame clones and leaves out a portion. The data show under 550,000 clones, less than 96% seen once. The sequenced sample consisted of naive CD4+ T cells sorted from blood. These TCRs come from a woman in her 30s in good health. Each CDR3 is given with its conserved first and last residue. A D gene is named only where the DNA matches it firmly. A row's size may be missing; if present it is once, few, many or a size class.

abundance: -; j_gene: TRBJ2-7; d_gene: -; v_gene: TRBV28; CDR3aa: CASSLRNSGYGSLREQYF; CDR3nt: TGTGCCAGCAGTTTACGGAATAGCGGCTACGGCTCCCTACGGGAGCAGTACTTC
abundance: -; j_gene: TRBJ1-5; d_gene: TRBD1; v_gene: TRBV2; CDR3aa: CASSSGTGGFQPQHF; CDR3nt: TGTGCCAGCAGTTCCGGGACAGGGGGCTTTCAGCCCCAGCATTTT
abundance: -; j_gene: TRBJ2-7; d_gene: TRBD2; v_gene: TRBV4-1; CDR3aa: CASSYSGSPYEQYF; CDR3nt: TGCGCCAGCAGCTATAGCGGGAGTCCCTACGAGCAGTACTTC
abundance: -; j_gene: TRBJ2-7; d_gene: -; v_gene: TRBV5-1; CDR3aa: CASSLRDASSGEQYF; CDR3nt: TGCGCCAGCAGCCTGCGGGACGCAAGCAGCGGCGAGCAGTACTTC
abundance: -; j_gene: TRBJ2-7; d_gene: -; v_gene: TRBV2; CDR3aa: CASSPGLSSYEQYF; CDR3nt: TGTGCCAGCAGCCCCGGACTTAGCTCCTACGAGCAGTACTTC
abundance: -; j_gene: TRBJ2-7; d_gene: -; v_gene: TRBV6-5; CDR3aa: CASRYRDTSYEQYF; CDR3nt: TGTGCCAGCAGGTACCGGGACACTAGTTACGAGCAGTACTTC
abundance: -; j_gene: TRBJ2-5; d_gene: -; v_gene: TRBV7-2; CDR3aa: CASSTTGETQYF; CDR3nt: TGTGCCAGCAGCACCACGGGGGAGACCCAGTACTTC
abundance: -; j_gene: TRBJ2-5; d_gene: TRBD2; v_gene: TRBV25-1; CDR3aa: CASSAPLAGVETQYF; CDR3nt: TGTGCCAGCAGTGCCCCACTAGCGGGAGTAGAGACCCAGTACTTC
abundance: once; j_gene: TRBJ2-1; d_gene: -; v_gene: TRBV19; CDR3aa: CASSMNLLSYNEQFF; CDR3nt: TGTGCCAGTAGTATGAACCTATTGTCCTACAATGAGCAGTTCTTC
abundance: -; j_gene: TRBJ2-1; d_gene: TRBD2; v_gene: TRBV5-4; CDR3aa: CASSRRLANSYNEQFF; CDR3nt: TGTGCCAGCAGCCGAAGACTAGCCAACTCCTACAATGAGCAGTTCTTC
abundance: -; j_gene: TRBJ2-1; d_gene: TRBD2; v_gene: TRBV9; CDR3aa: CASSAGGTSGPNEQFF; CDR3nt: TGTGCCAGCAGCGCAGGGGGGACTAGCGGGCCCAATGAGCAGTTCTTC
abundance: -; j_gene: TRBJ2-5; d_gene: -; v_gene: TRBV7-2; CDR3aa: CASSPGRKETQYF; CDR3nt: TGTGCCAGCAGCCCGGGAAGGAAAGAGACCCAGTACTTC
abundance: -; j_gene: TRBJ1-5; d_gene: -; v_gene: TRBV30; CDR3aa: CAWSVGQPQHF; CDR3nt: TGTGCCTGGAGTGTGGGTCAGCCCCAGCATTTT
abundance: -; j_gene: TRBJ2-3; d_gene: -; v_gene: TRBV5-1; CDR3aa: CASSSDPTDTQYF; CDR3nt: TGCGCCAGCAGCTCAGACCCCACAGATACGCAGTATTTT
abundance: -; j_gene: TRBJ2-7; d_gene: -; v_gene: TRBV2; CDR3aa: CASSEWEGKYEQYF; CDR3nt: TGTGCCAGCAGTGAATGGGAAGGGAAATACGAGCAGTACTTC
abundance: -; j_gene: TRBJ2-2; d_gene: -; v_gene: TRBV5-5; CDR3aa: CASSPSRLMGNTGELFF; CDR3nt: TGTGCCAGCAGCCCGAGCCGCCTGATGGGGAACACCGGGGAGCTGTTTTTT
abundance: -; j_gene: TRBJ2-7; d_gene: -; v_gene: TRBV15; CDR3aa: CATSRDSSTVHDEQYF; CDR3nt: TGTGCCACCAGCAGAGATTCGTCGACAGTCCATGACGAGCAGTACTTC
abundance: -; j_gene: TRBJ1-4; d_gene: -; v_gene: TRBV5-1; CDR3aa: CASSKTLRGGNEKLFF; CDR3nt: TGCGCCAGCAGCAAAACCCTTCGGGGCGGCAATGAAAAACTGTTTTTT
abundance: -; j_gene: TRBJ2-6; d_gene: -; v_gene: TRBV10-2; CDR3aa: CASGHPPGSSGANVLTF; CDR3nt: TGCGCCAGCGGCCATCCCCCGGGCAGCTCTGGGGCCAACGTCCTGACTTTC
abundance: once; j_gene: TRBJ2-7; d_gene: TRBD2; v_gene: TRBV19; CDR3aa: CASSIASGRPSYEQYF; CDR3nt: TGTGCCAGTAGTATAGCCAGCGGGAGACCCTCCTACGAGCAGTACTTC
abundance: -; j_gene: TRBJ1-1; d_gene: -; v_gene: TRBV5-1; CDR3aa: CASSDGHREVNTEAFF; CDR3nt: TGCGCCAGCAGCGATGGCCACAGGGAGGTGAACACTGAAGCTTTCTTT
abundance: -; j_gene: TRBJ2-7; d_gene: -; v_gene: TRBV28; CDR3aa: CASRNLLEQYF; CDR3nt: TGTGCCAGCAGGAATTTGTTAGAGCAGTACTTC
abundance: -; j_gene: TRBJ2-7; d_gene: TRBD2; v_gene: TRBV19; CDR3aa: CASAGLAREQYF; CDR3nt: TGTGCCAGTGCTGGACTAGCGCGCGAGCAGTACTTC
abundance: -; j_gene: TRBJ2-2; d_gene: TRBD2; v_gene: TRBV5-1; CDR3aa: CASSLGLAGIPGTGELFF; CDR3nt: TGCGCCAGCAGCCTCGGACTAGCGGGAATCCCGGGCACCGGGGAGCTGTTTTTT
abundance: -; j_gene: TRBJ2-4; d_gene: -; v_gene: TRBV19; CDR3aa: CASSPSGASLAKNIQYF; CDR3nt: TGTGCCAGTAGTCCGTCCGGGGCCTCACTAGCCAAAAACATTCAGTACTTC
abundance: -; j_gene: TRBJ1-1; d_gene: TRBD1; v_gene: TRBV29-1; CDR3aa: CSVLTGGIRTEAFF; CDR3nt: TGCAGCGTCTTGACAGGGGGCATACGCACTGAAGCTTTCTTT
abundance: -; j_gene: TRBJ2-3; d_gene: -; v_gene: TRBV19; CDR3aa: CASSIARTTDTQYF; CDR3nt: TGTGCCAGTAGTATAGCCAGAACCACAGATACGCAGTATTTT
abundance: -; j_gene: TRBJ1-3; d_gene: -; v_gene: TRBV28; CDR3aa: CASRDRESPNTGNTIYF; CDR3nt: TGTGCCAGTCGTGACCGAGAGTCCCCCAATACTGGAAACACCATATATTTT
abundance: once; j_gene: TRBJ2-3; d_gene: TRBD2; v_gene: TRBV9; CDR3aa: CASSTRGLAGADTQYF; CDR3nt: TGTGCCAGCAGCACGAGGGGTCTAGCGGGAGCAGATACGCAGTATTTT
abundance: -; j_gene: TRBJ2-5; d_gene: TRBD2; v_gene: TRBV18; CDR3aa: CASSPGLAGEETQYF; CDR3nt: TGTGCCAGCTCACCGGGACTAGCGGGAGAAGAGACCCAGTACTTC
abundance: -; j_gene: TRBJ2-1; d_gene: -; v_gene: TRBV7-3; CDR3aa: CASSLRLEHEQFF; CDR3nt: TGTGCCAGCAGCTTAAGACTAGAGCATGAGCAGTTCTTC
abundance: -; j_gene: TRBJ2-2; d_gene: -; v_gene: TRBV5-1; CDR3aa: CASSSVTTGTGELFF; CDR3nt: TGCGCCAGCAGCTCAGTGACGACCGGCACCGGGGAGCTGTTTTTT
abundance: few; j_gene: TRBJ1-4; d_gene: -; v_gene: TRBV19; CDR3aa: CASSSGHGEKLFF; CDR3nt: TGTGCCAGTAGTTCCGGACATGGTGAAAAACTGTTTTTT
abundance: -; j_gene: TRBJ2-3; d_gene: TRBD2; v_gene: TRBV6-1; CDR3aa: CASLLAGGTDTQYF; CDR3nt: TGTGCCAGCCTACTAGCGGGAGGAACAGATACGCAGTATTTT